A single sample gave rise to the 12 T cell receptor beta chains below, sequenced in a study of tumor and adjacent non-tumor tissue in lung cancer. RNA was extracted from bulk tissue without any cell sorting. TCRbeta libraries were built with three rounds of nested PCR, modified from ARM-PCR. Using its own MiXCR run on the multiplex PCR reads, TCRdb lists one record per CDR3 protein. The table records 77,000 or so distinct CDR3 sequences, around 74% of them present only once. Sequencing was done on a sample of lung tumor tissue. The receptors here all came from a woman aged 45-65 years with non-small cell lung cancer.

The chain couples TRBV11-2 to TRBJ2-3; D call uncertain. The CDR3 is 16 residues long. Trimming stripped 5 bases from V and 3 bases from J, with 18 bases between. Per germline, CDR1 SGHAT and CDR2 FQNNGV. The CDR3 here is CASSLGVWAETDTQYF. CDR3 coding DNA: TGTGCCAGCAGCCTAGGTGTATGGGCTGAGACAGATACGCAGTATTTT.

The J gene is TRBJ2-7, the V gene TRBV29-1; perhaps TRBD1 as D (5 bases). Trimming shortened V by 4 bases and J by 1 base, and 17 bases separated the two germline ends. Germline V gives CDR1 SQVTM, CDR2 ANQGSEA. The CDR3 contains 15 residues. The CDR3 coding sequence is TGCAGCGTTGTACTGTCGGTCAGGGAATCCTACGAGCAGTACTTC. It yields the protein CSVVLSVRESYEQYF.

This clonotype was seen many times. The rearrangement joins TRBV5-8 to TRBJ2-2; 9 bases are shared with TRBD1. This CDR3 region has 15 residues. CDR1 is SGHTS and CDR2 is YDEGEE in the germline V gene. J lost 6 bases, V lost 1 base, and 4 bases had no gene match. As DNA, the CDR3 is TGTGCCAGCAGCTTGTTGTGGACAGGGGCCGGGGAGCTGTTTTTT. The encoded protein is CASSLLWTGAGELFF.

This clonotype was seen at least ten times. This rearrangement joins TRBV13 to TRBJ1-1, with D unclear. V lost 5 bases to trimming and J lost 6 bases, with 10 bases between them. The CDR3 runs to 12 residues. Germline lookup yields CDR1 PRHDT and CDR2 FYEKMQ (reference sequence). CDR3 bases: TGTGCCAGCAGCGCAAGGGAGGCTGAAGCTTTCTTT. The encoded protein is CASSAREAEAFF.

The sample holds one count of this clonotype. The junction does not match germline at one end; this may be a read error. The rearrangement uses TRBV20-1 and TRBJ2-7; 11 bases map to TRBD2. The CDR3 has 15 residues. In germline, CDR1 is DFQATT, CDR2 SNEGSKA (reference sequence). This CDR3 reads CSARETSGSDYELYF. CDR3 DNA sequence: TGCAGCGCTAGGGAAACTAGCGGGAGTGATTACGAGCTGTACTTC.

Worth noting for this clonotype: This could be a read error, since a much larger clone is one nucleotide away. V and J are TRBV5-1 and TRBJ2-1, with no clear D. Looked up from germline, CDR1 is SGHRS and CDR2 is YFSETQ. Deletions cut 4 bases from V and 5 bases from J, with 16 bases between. The CDR3 totals 15 residues. The CDR3 spells CASSSQAPQNNEQFF. As DNA, the CDR3 is TGCGCCAGCAGCAGTCAAGCGCCGCAGAACAATGAGCAGTTCTTC.

To note about this clonotype: Because the CDR3 is missing its conserved closing phenylalanine or tryptophan, this is likely a read error. The DNA is omitted, as the CDR3 cannot be located on it reliably, and the CDR3 follows TCRdb's listing. The V and J genes are TRBV6-5 and TRBJ2-6; the table's D call, TRBD2, has no DNA check behind it. Termini included, the CDR3 measures 16 amino acids. Germline CDR1 MNHEY, CDR2 SVGAGI. The CDR3 protein is CTSSSILATGANVLTV.

About this clonotype: A junction boundary mismatches the germline segment, possibly from a read error. The chain uses TRBV29-1 and TRBJ2-3, with D perhaps TRBD1 or TRBD2 (5 bases each). The CDR3 extends over 15 amino acids. Germline loops: CDR1 SQVTM, CDR2 ANQGSEA. The DNA of the CDR3 is TGTAGCGTTGAACCCAGGGTTCAAGACACAGATGCGCAGTATTTT. Encoded protein: CSVEPRVQDTDAQYF.

The count of this clonotype is one. This may be a read error, as it is one base from a much larger clone. The conserved closing phenylalanine or tryptophan is absent in this CDR3, likely reflecting a read error. The chain carries TRBV20-1 and TRBJ2-7, with 13 bases matching TRBD2. The germline V gene encodes CDR1 DFQATT and CDR2 SNEGSKA (reference sequence). V gave up 6 bases and J gave up 3 bases; unmatched junction bases: 8. The CDR3 is 15 amino acids. The DNA for the CDR3 is TGCAGTGCCCATCGGACTAGCGGGAGAGTCTACGAGCAGTACCTC. Protein product: CSAHRTSGRVYEQYL.

The table lists this clonotype with many counts. This chain joins TRBV20-1 and TRBJ2-5; 7 bases are shared with TRBD1. The V and J ends lost 5 bases and 5 bases, in that order; junction bases with no gene match: 8. The CDR3 length is 13 residues. Germline V gene data show CDR1 as DFQATT and CDR2 as SNEGSKA (reference sequence). CDR3 nucleotide sequence: TGCAGTGCTGCCCCGACAGGGCATGAGACCCAGTACTTC. Translation: CSAAPTGHETQYF.

Turning to this clonotype: The conserved phenylalanine or tryptophan normally closing the CDR3 is absent here, so this likely arose from a read error. The DNA is omitted, as the CDR3 cannot be located on it reliably, and the CDR3 follows TCRdb's listing. This chain links TRBV11-3 with TRBJ2-2; TRBD1 is the table's D call and was not checked against the DNA. The CDR3 adds up to 14 amino acids, both ends counted. CDR1 and CDR2 from the germline V gene are SGHNT and YENEEA. The CDR3 region is CASSLAGGTGELSL.

Notes on this clonotype: This may arise from a read error, as a much more abundant clone is one base away. This chain uses TRBV6-4 with TRBJ2-6, with no clear D. Germline CDR1 is MRHNA and CDR2 is SNTAGT. The CDR3 covers 14 residues. CDR3 loop: CASSEDFGTNVLTF. The CDR3 DNA sequence: TGTGCCAGCAGTGAAGACTTTGGGACCAACGTCCTGACTTTC.